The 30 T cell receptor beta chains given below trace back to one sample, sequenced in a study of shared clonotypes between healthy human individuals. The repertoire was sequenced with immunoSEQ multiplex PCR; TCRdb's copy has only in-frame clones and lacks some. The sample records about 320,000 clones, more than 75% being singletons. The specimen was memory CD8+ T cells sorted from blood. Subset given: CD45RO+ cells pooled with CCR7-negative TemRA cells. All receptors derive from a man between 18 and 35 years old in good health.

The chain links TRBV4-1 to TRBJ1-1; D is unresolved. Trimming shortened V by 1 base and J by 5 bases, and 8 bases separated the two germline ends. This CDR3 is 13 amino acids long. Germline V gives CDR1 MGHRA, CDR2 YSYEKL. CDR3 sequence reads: CASSQVIGTEAFF. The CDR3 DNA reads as TGCGCCAGCAGCCAAGTAATCGGGACTGAAGCTTTCTTT.

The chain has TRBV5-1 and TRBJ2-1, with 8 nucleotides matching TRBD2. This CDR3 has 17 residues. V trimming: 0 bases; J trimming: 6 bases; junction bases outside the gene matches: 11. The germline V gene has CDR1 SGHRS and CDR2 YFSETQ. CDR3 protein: CASSLDSTGGGINEQFF. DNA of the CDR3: TGCGCCAGCAGCTTGGATTCTACGGGAGGGGGTATCAATGAGCAGTTCTTC.

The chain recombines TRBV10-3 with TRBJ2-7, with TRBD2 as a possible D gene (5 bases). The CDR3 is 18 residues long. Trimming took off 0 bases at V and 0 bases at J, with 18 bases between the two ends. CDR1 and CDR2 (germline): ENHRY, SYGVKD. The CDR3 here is CAISESRGRFGSSYEQYF. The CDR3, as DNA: TGTGCCATCAGTGAGTCGAGAGGGAGATTTGGGAGCTCCTACGAGCAGTACTTC.

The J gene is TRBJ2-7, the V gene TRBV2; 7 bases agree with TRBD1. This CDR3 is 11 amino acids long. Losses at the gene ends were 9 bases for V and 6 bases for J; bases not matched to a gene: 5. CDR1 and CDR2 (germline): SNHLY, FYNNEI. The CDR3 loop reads CARRQGGEQYF. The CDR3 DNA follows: TGTGCCAGAAGACAGGGTGGCGAGCAGTACTTC.

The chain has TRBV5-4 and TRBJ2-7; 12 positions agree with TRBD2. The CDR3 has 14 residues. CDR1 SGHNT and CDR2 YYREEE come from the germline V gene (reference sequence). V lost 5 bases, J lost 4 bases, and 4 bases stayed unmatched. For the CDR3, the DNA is TGTGCCAGCAGTCTAGCGGGAGGGCCTTACGAGCAGTACTTC. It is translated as CASSLAGGPYEQYF.

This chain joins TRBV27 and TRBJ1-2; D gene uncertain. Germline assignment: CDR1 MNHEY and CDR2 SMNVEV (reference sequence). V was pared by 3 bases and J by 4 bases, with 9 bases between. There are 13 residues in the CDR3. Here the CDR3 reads CASSFRVSYGYTF. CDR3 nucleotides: TGTGCCAGCAGTTTCCGGGTTTCCTATGGCTACACCTTC.

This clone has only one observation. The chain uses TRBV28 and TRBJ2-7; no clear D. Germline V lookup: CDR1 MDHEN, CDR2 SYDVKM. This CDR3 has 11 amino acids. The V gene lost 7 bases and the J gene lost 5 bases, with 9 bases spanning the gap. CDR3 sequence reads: CASNTADEQYF. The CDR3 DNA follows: TGTGCCAGCAATACTGCGGACGAGCAGTACTTC.

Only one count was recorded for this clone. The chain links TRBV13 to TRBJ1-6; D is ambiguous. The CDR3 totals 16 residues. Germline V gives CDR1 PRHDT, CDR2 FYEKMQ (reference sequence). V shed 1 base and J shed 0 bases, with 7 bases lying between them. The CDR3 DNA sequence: TGTGCCAGCAGCTTAGAGGGCAGCTCCTATAATTCACCCCTCCACTTT. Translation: CASSLEGSSYNSPLHF.

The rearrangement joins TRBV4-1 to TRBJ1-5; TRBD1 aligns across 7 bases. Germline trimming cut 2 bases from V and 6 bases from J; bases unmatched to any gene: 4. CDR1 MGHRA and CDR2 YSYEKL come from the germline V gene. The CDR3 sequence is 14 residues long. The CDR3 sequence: CASSQQGVSQPQHF. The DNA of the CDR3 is TGCGCCAGCAGCCAACAGGGGGTGAGTCAGCCCCAGCATTTT.

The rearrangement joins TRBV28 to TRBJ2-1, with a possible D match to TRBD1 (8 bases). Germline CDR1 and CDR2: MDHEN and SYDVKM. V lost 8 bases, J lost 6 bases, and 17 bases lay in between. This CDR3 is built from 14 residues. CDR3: CASLEAGQVNEQFF. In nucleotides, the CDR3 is TGTGCCAGCCTTGAAGCGGGACAGGTCAATGAGCAGTTCTTC.

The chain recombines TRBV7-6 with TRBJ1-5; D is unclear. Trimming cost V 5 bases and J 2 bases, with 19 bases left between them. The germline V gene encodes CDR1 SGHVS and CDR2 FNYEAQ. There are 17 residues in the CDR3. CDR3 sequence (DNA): TGTGCCAGCAGCCCAGAGGTCGGGGATGGGGGCAATCAGCCCCAGCATTTT. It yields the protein CASSPEVGDGGNQPQHF.

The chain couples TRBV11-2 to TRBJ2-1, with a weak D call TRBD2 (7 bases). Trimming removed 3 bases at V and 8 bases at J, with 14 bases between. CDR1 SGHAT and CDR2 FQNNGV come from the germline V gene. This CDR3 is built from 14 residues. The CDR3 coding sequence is TGTGCCAGCAGCTTCGGGCGGGGGCACGATGAGCAGTTCTTC. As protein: CASSFGRGHDEQFF.

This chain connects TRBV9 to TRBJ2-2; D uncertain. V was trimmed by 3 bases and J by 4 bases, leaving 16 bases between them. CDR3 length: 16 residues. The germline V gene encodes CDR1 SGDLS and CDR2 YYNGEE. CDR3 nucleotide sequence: TGTGCCAGCAGCGCCTCCGACGGCGTGGGCACCGGGGAGCTGTTTTTT. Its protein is CASSASDGVGTGELFF.

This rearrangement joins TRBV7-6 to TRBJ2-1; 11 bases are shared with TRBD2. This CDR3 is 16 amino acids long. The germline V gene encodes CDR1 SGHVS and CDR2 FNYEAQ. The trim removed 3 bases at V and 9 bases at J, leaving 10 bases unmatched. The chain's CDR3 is CASSLGSSGRAVEQFF. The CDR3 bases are TGTGCCAGCAGCTTGGGGAGTAGCGGGAGGGCCGTTGAGCAGTTCTTC.

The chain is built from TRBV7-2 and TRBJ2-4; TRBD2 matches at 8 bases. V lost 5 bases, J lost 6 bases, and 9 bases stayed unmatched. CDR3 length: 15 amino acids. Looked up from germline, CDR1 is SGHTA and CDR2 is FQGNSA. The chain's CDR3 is CASSHERELRNIQYF. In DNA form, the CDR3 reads TGTGCCAGCAGCCACGAGCGGGAGTTAAGAAACATTCAGTACTTC.

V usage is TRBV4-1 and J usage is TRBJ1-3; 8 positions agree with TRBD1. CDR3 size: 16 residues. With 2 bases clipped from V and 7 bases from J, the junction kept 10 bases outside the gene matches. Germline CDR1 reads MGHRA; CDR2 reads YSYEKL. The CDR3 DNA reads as TGCGCCAGCAGCCAATTGGACAGGGATCCGGACAACACCATATATTTT. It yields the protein CASSQLDRDPDNTIYF.

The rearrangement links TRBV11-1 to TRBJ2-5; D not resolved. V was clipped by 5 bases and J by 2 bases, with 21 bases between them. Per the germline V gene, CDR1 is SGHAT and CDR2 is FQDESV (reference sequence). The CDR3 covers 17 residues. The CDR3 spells CASSTVSVVWGQETQYF. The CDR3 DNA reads TGTGCCAGCAGCACCGTATCGGTGGTATGGGGACAAGAGACCCAGTACTTC. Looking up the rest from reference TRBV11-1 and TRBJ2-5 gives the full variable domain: EAEVAQSPRYKITEKSQAVAFWCDPISGHATLYWYRQILGQGPELLVQFQDESVVDDSQLPKDRFSAERLKGVDSTLKIQPAELGDSAMYLCASSTVSVVWGQETQYFGPGTRLLVL.

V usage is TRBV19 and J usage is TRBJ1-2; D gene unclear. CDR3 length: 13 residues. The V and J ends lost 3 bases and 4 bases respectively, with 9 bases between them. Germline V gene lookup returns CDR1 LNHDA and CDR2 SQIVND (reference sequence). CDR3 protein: CASSIPSIYGYTF. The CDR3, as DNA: TGTGCCAGTAGTATCCCTTCGATCTATGGCTACACCTTC.

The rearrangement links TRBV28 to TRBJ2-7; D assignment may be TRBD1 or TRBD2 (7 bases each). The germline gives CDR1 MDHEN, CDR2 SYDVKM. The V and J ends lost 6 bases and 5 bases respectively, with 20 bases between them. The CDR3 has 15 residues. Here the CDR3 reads CASSKDREGFHEQYF. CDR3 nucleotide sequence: TGTGCCAGCAGCAAAGACAGGGAGGGGTTCCACGAGCAGTACTTC.

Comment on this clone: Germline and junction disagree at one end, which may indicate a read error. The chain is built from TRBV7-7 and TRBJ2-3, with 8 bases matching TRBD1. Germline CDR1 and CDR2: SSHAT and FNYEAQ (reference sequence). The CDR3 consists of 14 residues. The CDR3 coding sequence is TGTGCTAGCAGCTCCGGACAGGGCCCAGATACGCAGTATTTT. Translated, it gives CASSSGQGPDTQYF.

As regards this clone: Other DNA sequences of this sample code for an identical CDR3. CDR3 coding DNA: TGTGCCAGCAGCCCCCAGGGGAACACTGAAGCTTTCTTT. Translated: CASSPQGNTEAFF. V usage is TRBV9 and J usage is TRBJ1-1; tentatively, D is TRBD1 (5 bases). Trimming pared 4 bases from V and 1 base from J, leaving 8 bases between. This CDR3 has 13 residues. Per germline, CDR1 SGDLS and CDR2 YYNGEE.

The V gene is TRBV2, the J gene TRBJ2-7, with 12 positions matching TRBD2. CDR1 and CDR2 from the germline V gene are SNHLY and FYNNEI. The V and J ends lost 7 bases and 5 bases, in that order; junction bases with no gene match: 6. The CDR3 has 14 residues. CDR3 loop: CASTLLAGGDEQYF. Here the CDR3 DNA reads TGTGCCAGCACCTTACTAGCGGGAGGTGACGAGCAGTACTTC.

The CDR3 region has the DNA TGTGCCAGCAGCGCCCTGGGGCGAGATACTGAAGCTTTCTTT. It yields the protein CASSALGRDTEAFF. J is TRBJ1-1 and V is TRBV9; possibly TRBD1 for D (5 bases). There are 14 residues in the CDR3. Trimming cost V 3 bases and J 5 bases, with 14 bases left between them. CDR1 is SGDLS, CDR2 YYNGEE, per germline.

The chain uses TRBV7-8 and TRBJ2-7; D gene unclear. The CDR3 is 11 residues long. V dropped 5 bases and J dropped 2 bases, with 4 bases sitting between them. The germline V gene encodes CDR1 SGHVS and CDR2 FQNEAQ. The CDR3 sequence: CASSHAYEQYF. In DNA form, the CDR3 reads TGTGCCAGCAGCCATGCCTACGAGCAGTACTTC.

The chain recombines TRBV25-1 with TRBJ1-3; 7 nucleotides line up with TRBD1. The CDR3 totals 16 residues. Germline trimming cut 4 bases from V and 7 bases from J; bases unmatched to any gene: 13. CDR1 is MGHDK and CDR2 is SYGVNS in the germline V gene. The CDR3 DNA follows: TGTGCCAGCAGTGGGTGGGCTTCTACAGGGGCTAACACCATATATTTT. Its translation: CASSGWASTGANTIYF. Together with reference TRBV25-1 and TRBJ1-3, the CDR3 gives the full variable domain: EADIYQTPRYLVIGTGKKITLECSQTMGHDKMYWYQQDPGMELHLIHYSYGVNSTEKGDLSSESTVSRIRTEHFPLTLESARPSHTSQYLCASSGWASTGANTIYFGEGSWLTVV.

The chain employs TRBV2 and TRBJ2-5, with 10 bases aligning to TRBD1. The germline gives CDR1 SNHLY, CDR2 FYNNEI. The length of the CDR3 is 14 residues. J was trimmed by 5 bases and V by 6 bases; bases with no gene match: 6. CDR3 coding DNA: TGTGCCAGCAGCTCCGGGACAGGGGTCGAGACCCAGTACTTC. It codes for CASSSGTGVETQYF.

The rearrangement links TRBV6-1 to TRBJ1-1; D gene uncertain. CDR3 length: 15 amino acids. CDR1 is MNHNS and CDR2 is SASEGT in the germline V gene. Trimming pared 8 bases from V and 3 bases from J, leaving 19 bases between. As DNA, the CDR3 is TGTGCCAGCCTCCTTCTCGCCGCAAGTTACACTGAAGCTTTCTTT. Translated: CASLLLAASYTEAFF.

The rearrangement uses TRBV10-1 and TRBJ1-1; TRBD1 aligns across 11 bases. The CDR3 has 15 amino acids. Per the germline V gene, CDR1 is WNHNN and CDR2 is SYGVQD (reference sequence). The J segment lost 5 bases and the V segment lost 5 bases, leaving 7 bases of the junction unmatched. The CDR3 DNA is TGCGCCAGCAGTAGGGGACAGGGGGACGGGACTGAAGCTTTCTTT. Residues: CASSRGQGDGTEAFF.

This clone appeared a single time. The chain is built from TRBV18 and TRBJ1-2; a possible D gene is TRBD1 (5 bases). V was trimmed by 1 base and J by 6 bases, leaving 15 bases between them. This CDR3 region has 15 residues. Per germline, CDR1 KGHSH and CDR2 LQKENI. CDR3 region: CASSPLSKQGDGYTF. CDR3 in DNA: TGTGCCAGCTCACCACTGAGCAAGCAGGGAGATGGCTACACCTTC. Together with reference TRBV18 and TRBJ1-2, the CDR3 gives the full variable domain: NAGVMQNPRHLVRRRGQEARLRCSPMKGHSHVYWYRQLPEEGLKFMVYLQKENIIDESGMPKERFSAEFPKEGPSILRIQQVVRGDSAAYFCASSPLSKQGDGYTFGSGTRLTVV.

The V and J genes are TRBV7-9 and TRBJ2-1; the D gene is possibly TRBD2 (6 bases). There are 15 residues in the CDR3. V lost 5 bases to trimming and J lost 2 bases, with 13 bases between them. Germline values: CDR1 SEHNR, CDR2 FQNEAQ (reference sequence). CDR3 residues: CASSRDRGAYNEQFF. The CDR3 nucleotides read TGTGCCAGCAGCCGGGACCGCGGGGCCTACAATGAGCAGTTCTTC.